This T cell receptor beta chain was profiled in a study of blood T cells in healthy people across ages (dated by TCRdb to the mid-2010s). For context, the study as a whole: In model experiments, roughly one uniquely barcoded TCR beta cDNA molecule per two T cells was captured by template switching. Using deep sequencing normalized with unique cDNA molecular identifiers, the study measured how TCR beta repertoire diversity changes with age. The donors were divided into four age groups: young (average about 16 years), middle-aged (approximately 41), aged (around 59) and long-lived (nearly 85). Donors of different ages were randomly distributed across sequencing lanes to avoid experimental bias. Two additional independent replicas of 1 million unique cDNA reads from the same blood draw were analyzed for two donors (one aged 18 to 30 and one aged 80 or older). Overall results and qualifications from the work: Total diversity estimates from one million sequenced T cells were considered lower bounds and underestimates. Conclusive comparison of naive and antigen-experienced compartments was prevented by the profiling of bulk unsorted PBMCs. As age increased, observed TCR beta diversity per million T cells dropped in a roughly linear way, and a significant reduction was already evident by age approximately 40. The CMV infection status of donors was not known, potentially confounding age-related changes in expanded clonotypes. Observed TCR beta diversity correlated strongly with the percentage of naive T cells measured by flow cytometry. The long-lived group showed more naive CD4+ T cells, fewer expanded clones and increased TCR diversity than the aged group, suggesting age selection.

This clonotype was counted a few times. What antigen it recognizes has not been identified. No much larger clonotype is one base removed from it; base qualities were not supplied. Libraries were built with 5' RACE. Sequencing took place on an Illumina HiSeq 2500. The second PCR ran for roughly 7 to 12 cycles and used a J-beta primer mix along with a sample-barcoded 5' primer. A template-switch 5' adaptor carrying 12 random nucleotides introduced a unique molecular identifier onto each TCR beta cDNA molecule. At least 3 million CDR3-containing paired-end reads were obtained from each sample. First-strand cDNA synthesis was performed from all RNA using the Mint cDNA synthesis kit, with priming by a TRBC-specific oligonucleotide. Following uracil-DNA glycosylase treatment, a first 18-cycle PCR with universal primers M1SS and BC2_uni_R was performed on all cDNA. In the original analysis: For normalization, 1 million high-quality reads were randomly selected from each sample, with every read carrying a distinct molecular identifier. Reads with shared molecular identifiers were discarded instead of being binned into consensus sequences. MiTCR, set to a Q25 quality threshold and the strictest error-elimination algorithm, was used for CDR3 identification, clonotype clustering and error correction. A nonparametric unseen species model with Euler transformation was used to estimate a lower bound on total TCR beta diversity. The raw public reads went through TCRdb reprocessing: fastp at Q25, MiXCR clone calling, in-frame beta chains kept. For every CDR3 protein sequence, its rows merge into one entry that carries the most common genes and DNA. V and J calls and clone size were set by TCRdb, not the authors. The sample profile shows hundreds of thousands of distinct CDR3 sequences; less than 40% of them were found once. Of the sample, over 15% is held by the ten largest clones.

According to the germline V gene (reference sequence), CDR1 reads DFQATT and CDR2 reads SNEGSKA. Clipping removes 6 bases from V and 5 bases from J, with 16 as the unmatched junction base count. The CDR3 runs 16 residues from the cysteine to the phenylalanine. Of the read, only the CDR3 DNA is kept; its 48 bases are in frame from base 1. The donors were roughly 39 Caucasian individuals from Russia, aged 6 to 90 years, who were systemically healthy. Ten milliliters of peripheral blood were drawn from each donor into EDTA-treated Vacutainer tubes. Ficoll-Paque density-gradient centrifugation was used to isolate PBMCs, with at least 7 million obtained per sample. Total RNA, at least 5 micrograms per sample, was extracted from PBMCs with Trizol reagent. For every donor, flow cytometry on a PBMC aliquot measured the percentage of naive CD45RAhigh/CD27high T cells.

This sequence originates from an elderly woman in good health. Donor details come from another sample of the same person, matched by shared clones. The receptor chain draws on TRBV20-1 and TRBJ1-3, and 7 bases in between align with TRBD1. Source material: blood. The CDR3 here reads CSALERDRVFRNTIYF. The nucleotides are TGCAGTGCCCTAGAGCGGGACAGAGTCTTTCGAAACACCATATATTTT.